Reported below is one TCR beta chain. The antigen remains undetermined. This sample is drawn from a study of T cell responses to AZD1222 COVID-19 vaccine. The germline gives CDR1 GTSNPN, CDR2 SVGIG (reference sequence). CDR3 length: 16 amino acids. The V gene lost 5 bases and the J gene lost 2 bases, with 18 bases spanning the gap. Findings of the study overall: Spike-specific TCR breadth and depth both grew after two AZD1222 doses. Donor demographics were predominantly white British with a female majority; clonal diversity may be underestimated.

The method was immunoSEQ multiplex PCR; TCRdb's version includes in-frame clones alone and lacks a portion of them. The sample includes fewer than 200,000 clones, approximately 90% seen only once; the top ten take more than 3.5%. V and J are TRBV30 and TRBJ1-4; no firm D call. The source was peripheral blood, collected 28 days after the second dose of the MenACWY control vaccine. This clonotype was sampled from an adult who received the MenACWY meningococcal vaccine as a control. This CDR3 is CAWSPLQRRTNEKLFF. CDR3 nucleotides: TGTGCCTGGTCCCCCTTACAGCGCCGGACTAATGAAAAACTGTTTTTT.